This TCR beta chain was obtained from a study of blood T cell repertoires in COVID-19. Germline-derived CDR1 and CDR2 are GTSNPN and SVGIG (reference sequence). The CDR3 spans 15 residues. V lost 6 bases to trimming and J lost 0 bases; unmatched junction nucleotides: 5. TCRdb's table, derived via immunoSEQ multiplex PCR, lists solely in-frame clones and lacks some. The table records 200,000 to 300,000 clones, roughly 87% of them present only once. Material for sequencing was PBMCs or T cells enriched from blood (not recorded which). The gene calls are TRBV30 and TRBJ2-6; TRBD1 agrees at 7 bases. This TCR was sampled from a woman in her thirties with acute COVID-19. CDR3 loop: CACMDRLSGANVLTF. The DNA of the CDR3 is TGTGCCTGTATGGACAGGCTCTCTGGGGCCAACGTCCTGACTTTC.